One sample yielded the 12 T cell receptor beta chains listed below, sequenced in a study of OX40 agonist ivuxolimab in advanced cancers. Data came from immunoSEQ multiplex PCR; TCRdb stores just in-frame clones and leaves some out. The data contain about 60,000 clones, about 91% of them seen just once; the ten biggest clones take up about 4%. This specimen was CD4+ or CD8+ T cells sorted from blood, taken in a trial of the OX40 agonist ivuxolimab. Every receptor here comes from an adult with an advanced solid tumor such as melanoma, head and neck, liver or kidney cancer.

The chain carries TRBV7-6 and TRBJ2-5; perhaps D is TRBD1 or TRBD2 (5 bases each). Trimming removed 5 bases at V and 0 bases at J, with 16 bases between. The CDR3 is 16 amino acids. The germline gives CDR1 SGHVS, CDR2 FNYEAQ. In DNA, the CDR3 is TGTGCCAGCAGCCCTCCGGGACCGGTGTACCAAGAGACCCAGTACTTC. It yields the protein CASSPPGPVYQETQYF.

This clone was seen a single time. V and J are TRBV15 and TRBJ1-1, with 10 bases identical to TRBD1. Germline lookup yields CDR1 LNHNV and CDR2 YYDKDF (reference sequence). CDR3 length: 15 residues. V gave up 3 bases and J gave up 5 bases; unmatched junction bases: 6. The CDR3 sequence is CATSSSTGGRTEAFF. The CDR3 DNA follows: TGTGCCACCAGCAGTTCGACAGGGGGCCGAACTGAAGCTTTCTTT.

The chain carries TRBV12-1 and TRBJ2-7. TRBV12-1 is a known pseudogene. The CDR3 extends over 13 amino acids. The CDR3 sequence: CASRATIIDEQYF. For the CDR3, the DNA is TGTGCCAGCCGGGCTACGATCATCGACGAGCAGTACTTC.

CDR3 in DNA: TGTGCCAGCAGGCAGAGCGGGAGGGCGAACACCGGGGAGCTGTTTTTT. This codes for CASRQSGRANTGELFF. The chain carries TRBV2 and TRBJ2-2; TRBD2 aligns across 10 bases. Germline-derived CDR1 and CDR2 are SNHLY and FYNNEI. CDR3 length equals 16 residues. V lost 6 bases to trimming and J lost 0 bases; unmatched junction nucleotides: 4.

V and J are TRBV28 and TRBJ2-1, with 8 bases identical to TRBD2. CDR3 length: 17 residues. Per the germline V gene, CDR1 is MDHEN and CDR2 is SYDVKM. V shed 6 bases, J shed 7 bases, and the junction held 17 bases outside the gene matches. The CDR3 sequence is CASSLTSESLVWNEQFF. CDR3 sequence (DNA): TGTGCCAGCAGCCTGACTAGCGAATCTCTAGTCTGGAATGAGCAGTTCTTC.

The chain carries TRBV6-5 and TRBJ2-1; D perhaps matches TRBD2 (5 bases). Looked up from germline, CDR1 is MNHEY and CDR2 is SVGAGI. The CDR3 extends over 15 amino acids. V was pared by 6 bases and J by 10 bases, with 22 bases between. CDR3 region: CASSINDPGVDEQFF. CDR3 in DNA: TGTGCCAGCAGCATAAACGACCCCGGGGTAGACGAGCAGTTCTTC.

The genes are TRBV13 and TRBJ1-1; D remains unclear. CDR1 and CDR2 from the germline V gene are PRHDT and FYEKMQ (reference sequence). The ends were cut back, 4 bases at V and 6 bases at J, with 15 bases in the middle. This CDR3 comprises 14 residues. The CDR3 DNA reads as TGTGCCAGCAGCTCTAGTTCCAGTTCCCCTGAAGCTTTCTTT. Protein product: CASSSSSSSPEAFF.

The chain employs TRBV2 and TRBJ2-7; D gene uncertain. Germline values: CDR1 SNHLY, CDR2 FYNNEI. V was clipped by 6 bases and J by 2 bases, with 5 bases between them. There are 11 residues in the CDR3. The CDR3 nucleotides read TGTGCCAGCAGCAACGCCTACGAGCAGTACGTC. It yields the protein CASSNAYEQYV.

The chain couples TRBV7-3 to TRBJ2-1; 10 nucleotides line up with TRBD2. The germline V gene has CDR1 SGHTA and CDR2 FQGTGA. This CDR3 contains 15 residues. With 5 bases clipped from V and 8 bases from J, the junction kept 9 bases outside the gene matches. CDR3 DNA: TGTGCCAGCAGCCCCGGACTAGCGGCCTCCCATGAGCAGTTCTTC. It specifies CASSPGLAASHEQFF.

The rearrangement joins TRBV4-1 to TRBJ1-1; D is perhaps TRBD1 (5 bases). Germline CDR1 reads MGHRA; CDR2 reads YSYEKL. V lost 3 bases, J lost 6 bases, and 17 bases lay in between. The CDR3 consists of 15 residues. CDR3 bases: TGCGCCAGCAGCCATCTCGCGGGGACGGGCGCTGAAGCTTTCTTT. The encoded protein is CASSHLAGTGAEAFF.

V usage is TRBV2 and J usage is TRBJ1-2, with D perhaps matching TRBD1 (5 bases). CDR1 is SNHLY, CDR2 FYNNEI, per germline. The CDR3 runs to 16 residues. V shed 3 bases and J shed 2 bases, with 16 bases lying between them. The CDR3 nucleotides are TGTGCCAGCAGTGAGCACAGGAAACTACAGAACTATGGCTACACCTTC. This codes for CASSEHRKLQNYGYTF.

The J gene is TRBJ2-2, the V gene TRBV11-3; D perhaps matches TRBD1 (5 bases). Per the germline V gene, CDR1 is SGHNT and CDR2 is YENEEA. This CDR3 has 13 amino acids. V was pared by 6 bases and J by 0 bases, with 5 bases between. CDR3 loop: CASRQANTGELFF. The CDR3 DNA reads as TGTGCCAGCAGACAGGCGAACACCGGGGAGCTGTTTTTT.